This T cell receptor (beta chain) was observed in a study of blood T cell repertoires in COVID-19. Whole-study context: The cDNA or gDNA used as material had been derived from T cells, B-cell-depleted T cells, or PBMCs.

The CDR3 length is 12 residues. V lost 0 bases and J lost 15, with 12 bases in between. Germline V gene lookup returns CDR1 SGHAT and CDR2 FQNNGV. The repertoire was sequenced with immunoSEQ multiplex PCR; TCRdb's copy has only in-frame clones and lacks some. This table holds roughly 260,000 clones, around nine tenths found once. The receptor comes from a young woman with COVID-19, enrolled during active disease. The chain couples TRBV11-2 to TRBJ2-1, with D possibly being TRBD2 (6 bases). The sample consisted of peripheral blood. CDR3 DNA sequence: TGTGCCAGCAGCTTAGACGGGCTAGCGCCGTTCTTC. Its protein product is CASSLDGLAPFF.